The entry below gives a single TCR beta chain sequence along with its context. The CDR3 runs to 13 residues. V lost 4 bases and J 4 bases, leaving 10 bases between the germline ends. The germline V gene encodes CDR1 LNHDA and CDR2 SQIVND (reference sequence). Produced via immunoSEQ multiplex PCR; TCRdb's table is partial and in-frame only. The table lists around 260,000 clones, more than 65% of them singletons. A Seattle source enrolled patients during active infection and followed them longitudinally. The data derive from a study of blood T cell repertoires in COVID-19. Across the study: Acute-phase and convalescent COVID-19 samples originated in the United States, Italy and Spain.

The rearrangement uses TRBV19 and TRBJ1-1, with D tentatively TRBD1 (5 bases). This TCR was recovered from a person in their 70s with COVID-19, enrolled during active disease. The sequenced sample consisted of peripheral blood. The chain's CDR3 is CASSTTGGTEAFF. CDR3 sequence (DNA): TGTGCCAGTAGTACCACGGGGGGCACTGAAGCTTTCTTT.